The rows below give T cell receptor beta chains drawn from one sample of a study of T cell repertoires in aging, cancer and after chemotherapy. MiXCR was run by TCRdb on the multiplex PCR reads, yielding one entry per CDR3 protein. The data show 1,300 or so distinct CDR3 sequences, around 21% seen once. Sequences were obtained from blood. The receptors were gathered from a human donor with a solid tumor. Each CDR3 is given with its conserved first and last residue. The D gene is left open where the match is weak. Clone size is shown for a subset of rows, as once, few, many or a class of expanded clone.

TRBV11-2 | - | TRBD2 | CASSLRPRGSGSNEQYF
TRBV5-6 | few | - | CASSLETPRGPLVYYGYTF
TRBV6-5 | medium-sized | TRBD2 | CASSSRGGVTDTQYF
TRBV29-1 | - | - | CSVEGGVSYNEQFF
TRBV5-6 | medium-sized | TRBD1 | CASSWMTGFGADGYTF
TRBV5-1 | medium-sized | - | CASGEPGEGETQYF
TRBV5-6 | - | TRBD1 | CASSEGASEQYF
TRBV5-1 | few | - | CASSLVGASWALHF
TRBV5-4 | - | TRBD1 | CASNRQGSGGYTF
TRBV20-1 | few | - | CSAREVSKETQYF
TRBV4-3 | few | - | CASSPAPQGTTIYF
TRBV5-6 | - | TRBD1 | CASSATGAGAEAFF
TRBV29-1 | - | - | CSVEGQAYEQDF
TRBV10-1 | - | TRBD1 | CASSRGLANTGELFF
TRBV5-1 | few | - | CASSLGGQGNTDTQYF
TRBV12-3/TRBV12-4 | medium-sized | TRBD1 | CAIRTGGANTGELFF
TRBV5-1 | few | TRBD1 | CASSPGQGGEKLFF
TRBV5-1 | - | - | CASSFGFGNEQFF
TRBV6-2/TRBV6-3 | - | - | CASRDIGNTIYF
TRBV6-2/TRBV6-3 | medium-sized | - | CASTNLGNTEAFF
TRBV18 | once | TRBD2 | CASSDWTSPWYF
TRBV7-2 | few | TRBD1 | CASSTRTGGPGEQYF
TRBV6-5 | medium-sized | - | CASSSTGSRQWNSPLHF
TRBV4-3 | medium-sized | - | CASSPRPLETQYF
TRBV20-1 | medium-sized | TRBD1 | CSARTGTGSHEQYF
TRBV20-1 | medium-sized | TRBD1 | CSHRTGNTEAFF
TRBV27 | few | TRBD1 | CASTQQGYDGYTF
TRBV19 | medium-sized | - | CASSIERSSGNTIYF
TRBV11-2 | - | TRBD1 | CASTRSPTGAYNEQFF
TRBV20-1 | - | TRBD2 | CSAKAQRGFTGELFF
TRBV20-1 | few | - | CSARVYGNQPQHF
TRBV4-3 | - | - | CASSQALGYSSYEQYF
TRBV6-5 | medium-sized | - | CASSYSRRGAQAFF
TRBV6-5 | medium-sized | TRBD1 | CASSWGQGNYGYTF
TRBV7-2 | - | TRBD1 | CASSFSRTGTYEQYF
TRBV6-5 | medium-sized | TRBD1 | CASRDYRGVGYTF
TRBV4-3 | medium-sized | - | CASSQEGRDWADTQYF
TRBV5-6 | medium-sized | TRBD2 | CASGGGGDTQYF
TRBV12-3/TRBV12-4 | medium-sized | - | CASSLGFSGNTIYF
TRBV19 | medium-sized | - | CASSISRGGSEKLFF
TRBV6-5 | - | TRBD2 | CASSVVLAGGRAGELFF
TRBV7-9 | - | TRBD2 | CASSLGRLAGGLAEQFF
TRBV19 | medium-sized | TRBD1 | CASSIPPRQGPGANVLTF